The 30 T cell receptor beta chains presented below share a single source sample, sequenced in a study of response to subunit inactivated influenza vaccine. From the RT-PCR reads, TCRdb called clonotypes with MiXCR, one entry per CDR3 protein. The sample yields 650,000 to 850,000 distinct CDR3 sequences, about 15% seen once. The source was PBMCs from blood, collected 14 to 15 days before vaccination. The receptors shown here come from a man in his forties or fifties who received an inactivated influenza vaccine.

This clonotype occurred a few times. V and J are TRBV29-1 and TRBJ2-1, with D perhaps matching TRBD1 (6 bases). Germline CDR1 is SQVTM and CDR2 is ANQGSEA. V gave up 6 bases and J gave up 7 bases, with 19 bases separating them. CDR3 length: 14 amino acids. The CDR3 sequence is CSVYSGEGWNEQFF. The CDR3, as DNA: TGCAGCGTGTATTCAGGGGAAGGGTGGAATGAGCAGTTCTTC.

This clonotype was observed a handful of times. This sequence joins TRBV10-3 and TRBJ2-7, with TRBD1 matching over 10 bases. In germline, CDR1 is ENHRY, CDR2 SYGVKD. The CDR3 runs 13 residues. Trimming took 4 bases from V and 6 from J; bases not matched to a gene: 3. The CDR3 nucleotides read TGTGCCATCAGTGCTGGGACAGGGGTCGAGCAGTACTTC. This translates into CAISAGTGVEQYF.

The genes are TRBV6-1 and TRBJ2-7, with 13 positions matching TRBD2. The CDR3 is 16 residues long. Losses at the gene ends were 5 bases for V and 2 bases for J; bases not matched to a gene: 6. Germline CDR1 reads MNHNS; CDR2 reads SASEGT. The CDR3 region is CASSPMGLAGTYEQYF. In DNA, the CDR3 is TGTGCCAGCAGTCCCATGGGACTAGCGGGAACCTACGAGCAGTACTTC.

V gene TRBV12-3 or TRBV12-4 combines with J gene TRBJ2-7; D might be TRBD2 (6 bases). This CDR3 spans 12 amino acids. The V end lost 9 bases, the J end lost 5 bases, and 14 bases lay between the germline ends. CDR3 residues: CASRDSYDEQYF. As DNA, the CDR3 is TGTGCCAGTAGGGACTCCTACGACGAGCAGTACTTC.

The chain employs TRBV6-1 and TRBJ2-5, with D possibly TRBD1 on 6 matching bases. This CDR3 region has 13 residues. Trimming stripped 6 bases from V and 6 bases from J, with 14 bases between. Germline V gene lookup returns CDR1 MNHNS and CDR2 SASEGT. The CDR3, as DNA: TGTGCCAGCAGCATCGGACAGAGTCAGACCCAGTACTTC. This gives the protein CASSIGQSQTQYF.

In its sample, this clonotype was seen a few times. The rearrangement links TRBV20-1 to TRBJ1-1; 9 nucleotides agree with TRBD1. The junction had 5 bases not matched to a gene; V was cut back by 6 bases and J by 0 bases. CDR3 size: 14 residues. CDR1 and CDR2 (germline): DFQATT, SNEGSKA (reference sequence). CDR3 residues: CSAARDRVNTEAFF. CDR3 bases: TGCAGTGCCGCGAGGGACAGGGTGAACACTGAAGCTTTCTTT.

Of note for this clonotype: A much larger clone is a single base away; this may be a read error. The V call is TRBV12-3 or TRBV12-4, the J call TRBJ2-7; D remains unclear. The CDR3 sequence is 14 residues long. The V end was cut by 3 bases, the J end by 5 bases, with 14 bases between. The CDR3 nucleotides are TGTGCCAGCAGTTTTAGCCATCTCATGAACGAGCAGTACTTC. It specifies CASSFSHLMNEQYF.

The rearrangement uses TRBV6-2 or TRBV6-3 and TRBJ2-7; possibly TRBD2 for D (6 bases). The germline V and J ends were trimmed by 5 bases and 3 bases, with 11 bases remaining between them. This CDR3 comprises 13 residues. CDR1 and CDR2 (germline): MNHEY, SVGEGT. CDR3 in amino acids: CASSAGFLYEQYF. DNA for the CDR3: TGTGCCAGCAGTGCGGGGTTTCTCTACGAGCAGTACTTC.

V is TRBV15 and J is TRBJ2-2; D is tentatively TRBD1 or TRBD2 (5 bases each). V was trimmed by 1 base and J by 4 bases, leaving 13 bases between them. The CDR3 extends over 16 amino acids. Germline CDR1 and CDR2: LNHNV and YYDKDF (reference sequence). CDR3 in amino acids: CATSRGGRQSTGELFF. For the CDR3, the DNA is TGTGCCACCAGCAGAGGGGGGAGACAGAGCACCGGGGAGCTGTTTTTT.

This chain uses TRBV12-3 or TRBV12-4 with TRBJ1-5; D remains ambiguous. This CDR3 spans 16 amino acids. Trimming took off 2 bases at V and 0 bases at J, with 11 bases between the two ends. The CDR3 DNA sequence: TGTGCCAGCAGTTTAACGCCAGCCAATAGCAATCAGCCCCAGCATTTT. Translated: CASSLTPANSNQPQHF.

This chain links TRBV3-1 with TRBJ2-1, with 7 positions matching TRBD2. The CDR3 is 16 residues long. Looked up from germline, CDR1 is LGHDT and CDR2 is YNNKEL (reference sequence). V dropped 5 bases and J dropped 4; count of bases not matched to a gene: 11. Here the CDR3 DNA reads TGTGCCAGCAGCAATCCCCTTAAGCGGGGTTACAATGAGCAGTTCTTC. It codes for CASSNPLKRGYNEQFF.

The J gene is TRBJ2-3, the V gene TRBV13; TRBD1 agrees at 10 bases. CDR1 is PRHDT, CDR2 FYEKMQ, per germline (reference sequence). The CDR3 consists of 15 residues. Losses at the gene ends were 4 bases for V and 4 bases for J; bases not matched to a gene: 5. The chain's CDR3 is CASSSDRGRSDTQYF. The CDR3 DNA follows: TGTGCCAGCAGCTCGGACAGGGGGAGATCAGATACGCAGTATTTT.

The chain combines TRBV20-1 with TRBJ2-1; no firm D call. V was trimmed by 4 bases and J by 0 bases, leaving 16 bases between them. Germline loops: CDR1 DFQATT, CDR2 SNEGSKA (reference sequence). The CDR3 contains 16 residues. The CDR3 coding sequence is TGCAGTGCTACCGGAGAGACTCGGAGCTCCTACAATGAGCAGTTCTTC. Its translation: CSATGETRSSYNEQFF.

This chain uses TRBV3-1 with TRBJ1-2, with 7 bases identical to TRBD1. The length of the CDR3 is 13 residues. Germline-derived CDR1 and CDR2 are LGHDT and YNNKEL (reference sequence). The V gene end was trimmed by 3 bases and the J gene end by 8 bases; junction bases not matched to a gene: 6. The CDR3 spells CASSHPDRQGYTF. The DNA of the CDR3 is TGTGCCAGCAGCCACCCGGACAGGCAGGGCTACACCTTC.

In its sample, this clonotype was seen a few times. The rearrangement joins TRBV4-1 to TRBJ2-1; 12 bases agree with TRBD2. The CDR3 contains 15 residues. Germline trimming cut 3 bases from V and 7 bases from J; bases unmatched to any gene: 4. Germline lookup yields CDR1 MGHRA and CDR2 YSYEKL. The CDR3 reads CASSQPGLAGNEQFF. CDR3 DNA: TGCGCCAGCAGCCAGCCGGGACTAGCGGGTAATGAGCAGTTCTTC.

This clonotype was observed many times. This chain joins TRBV12-3 or TRBV12-4 and TRBJ2-5; 8 bases line up with TRBD2. V lost 6 bases, J lost 6 bases, and 15 bases stayed unmatched. The CDR3 runs 16 residues. CDR3: CASSGEATSGGKTQYF. The CDR3 nucleotides are TGTGCCAGCAGCGGAGAGGCCACTAGCGGTGGAAAGACCCAGTACTTC.

V and J are TRBV27 and TRBJ1-2, with no clear D. The ends were cut back, 2 bases at V and 7 bases at J, with 23 bases in the middle. Germline-derived CDR1 and CDR2 are MNHEY and SMNVEV (reference sequence). The CDR3 is 17 residues long. In nucleotides, the CDR3 is TGTGCCAGCAGTTTAGAAGGTCGGGCAGAGCACTCGGGTGGCTACACCTTC. It encodes CASSLEGRAEHSGGYTF.

This clonotype was observed a handful of times. CDR3 nucleotides: TGTGCCAGCAGCGGCAGACTAGCGGGGCTACCTAACAGGACCTACGAGCAGTACTTC. This codes for CASSGRLAGLPNRTYEQYF. The chain combines TRBV11-1 with TRBJ2-7; 11 nucleotides line up with TRBD2. Germline CDR1 SGHAT, CDR2 FQDESV (reference sequence). CDR3 size: 19 residues. The ends lost 5 bases at V and 2 bases at J; junction bases unmatched: 17.

In this sample, this clonotype turned up many times. The J gene is TRBJ1-6, the V gene TRBV6-2 or TRBV6-3, with D possibly being TRBD1 (5 bases). Germline V gene sequence: CDR1 MNHEY, CDR2 SVGEGT. The CDR3 totals 14 residues. The V gene lost 0 bases and the J gene lost 10 bases, with 10 bases spanning the gap. CDR3 in DNA: TGTGCCAGCAGTTACTCCGGGGGAGGCTCACCCCTCCACTTT. It codes for CASSYSGGGSPLHF.

V usage is TRBV5-1 and J usage is TRBJ1-5; possible D gene TRBD1, 5 bases. V was clipped by 4 bases and J by 4 bases, with 12 bases between them. This CDR3 region has 14 residues. The germline CDR1 and CDR2 sequences are SGHRS and YFSETQ. Written as DNA, the CDR3 is TGCGCCAGCAGCACAACGTCAGGGAATCAGCCCCAGCATTTT. Protein: CASSTTSGNQPQHF.

This clonotype occurred a few times. V and J are TRBV5-1 and TRBJ2-5, with D possibly matching TRBD2 (5 bases). Trimming cost V 0 bases and J 0 bases, with 9 bases left between them. The CDR3 covers 15 residues. The germline V gene encodes CDR1 SGHRS and CDR2 YFSETQ. CDR3 bases: TGCGCCAGCAGCTTGGGTTGGGAGTACCAAGAGACCCAGTACTTC. Encoded protein: CASSLGWEYQETQYF.

The J gene is TRBJ2-1, the V gene TRBV4-1, with 10 nucleotides matching TRBD2. With 1 base clipped from V and 1 base from J, the junction kept 1 base outside the gene matches. The V gene's germline CDR1 is MGHRA and CDR2 YSYEKL. The CDR3 spans 16 residues. The DNA for the CDR3 is TGCGCCAGCAGCCAAGGTAGCGGGGGGTCCTACAATGAGCAGTTCTTC. As protein: CASSQGSGGSYNEQFF.

This clonotype was found many times. The V call is TRBV7-8, the J call TRBJ2-2; no reliable D call. Deletions cut 4 bases from V and 2 bases from J, with 11 bases between. Germline V gives CDR1 SGHVS, CDR2 FQNEAQ. The CDR3 is 15 residues long. This CDR3 is CASSSIATNTGELFF. In DNA form, the CDR3 reads TGTGCCAGCAGCTCCATCGCAACCAACACCGGGGAGCTGTTTTTT.

This rearrangement joins TRBV6-1 to TRBJ1-2; D remains ambiguous. Trimming took 7 bases from V and 3 from J, leaving 12 bases between them. Germline V CDR1 and CDR2: MNHNS, SASEGT. The CDR3 has 13 residues. This CDR3 reads CASTQQRDYGYTF. The DNA for the CDR3 is TGTGCCAGCACCCAACAAAGGGACTATGGCTACACCTTC.

The chain links TRBV7-2 to TRBJ2-3, with a possible D match to TRBD2 (7 bases). The CDR3 extends over 17 amino acids. Trimming took off 5 bases at V and 3 bases at J, with 21 bases between the two ends. Germline assignment: CDR1 SGHTA and CDR2 FQGNSA. The CDR3 sequence is CASSTPGGAVRTDTQYF. CDR3 in DNA: TGTGCCAGCAGCACACCTGGGGGGGCCGTAAGAACAGATACGCAGTATTTT.

V gene TRBV7-9 combines with J gene TRBJ2-1; possible D gene TRBD2, 5 bases. Germline V gene lookup returns CDR1 SEHNR and CDR2 FQNEAQ (reference sequence). V dropped 4 bases and J dropped 8 bases, with 15 bases sitting between them. The CDR3 has 14 amino acids. The CDR3 nucleotides are TGTGCCAGCAGCTCAGAGGGATTTTTTGATGAGCAGTTCTTC. It encodes CASSSEGFFDEQFF. The variable domain in full, with the rest retrieved from reference TRBV7-9 and TRBJ2-1, is DTGVSQNPRHKITKRGQNVTFRCDPISEHNRLYWYRQTLGQGPEFLTYFQNEAQLEKSRLLSDRFSAERPKGSFSTLEIQRTEQGDSAMYLCASSSEGFFDEQFFGPGTRLTVL.

This sequence joins TRBV9 and TRBJ2-5; 11 bases fit TRBD1. The junction had 3 bases not matched to a gene; V was cut back by 0 bases and J by 5 bases. Per the germline V gene, CDR1 is SGDLS and CDR2 is YYNGEE. CDR3 length: 15 amino acids. The CDR3 reads CASSVGTGGIETQYF. The CDR3 nucleotides are TGTGCCAGCAGCGTAGGGACAGGGGGCATCGAGACCCAGTACTTC.

This clonotype has only a few counts. The chain recombines TRBV7-8 with TRBJ2-5; 9 nucleotides agree with TRBD2. The CDR3 covers 15 residues. Looked up from germline, CDR1 is SGHVS and CDR2 is FQNEAQ. J lost 4 bases, V lost 4 bases, and 7 bases had no gene match. DNA of the CDR3: TGTGCCAGCAGCTGGGCGGGAGGGGTCACAGAGACCCAGTACTTC. It codes for CASSWAGGVTETQYF.

This clonotype was counted only a few times. The J gene is TRBJ2-5, the V gene TRBV27; a possible D gene is TRBD1 (6 bases). Trimming stripped 5 bases from V and 2 bases from J, with 15 bases between. Germline V CDR1 and CDR2: MNHEY, SMNVEV (reference sequence). This CDR3 region has 15 residues. This chain's CDR3 is CASSPTPGAQETQYF. CDR3 nucleotide sequence: TGTGCCAGCAGTCCCACCCCAGGGGCACAAGAGACCCAGTACTTC.

This clonotype showed up just a few times. The chain employs TRBV6-5 and TRBJ1-1; 11 bases are shared with TRBD1. Germline lookup yields CDR1 MNHEY and CDR2 SVGAGI. The CDR3 spans 16 residues. V was clipped by 2 bases and J by 5 bases; unmatched bases: 7. CDR3 sequence: CASSYERDRGETEAFF. In DNA, the CDR3 is TGTGCCAGCAGTTACGAAAGGGACAGGGGGGAGACTGAAGCTTTCTTT.